The clone carrying this T cell receptor (beta chain) was detected only once. The antigen is unknown. This sample was taken from a study of cytomegalovirus exposure and HLA in healthy donors. Germline trimming cut 2 bases from V and 2 bases from J; bases unmatched to any gene: 8. CDR1 and CDR2 (germline): KGHSH, LQKENI. CDR3 length: 16 residues. Study-level findings and limits: Excluded were some V segments that proved indistinguishable, including TRBV6-2 and TRBV6-3.

PCR amplification relied on 60 Vbeta primers (plus 13 Jbeta primers). Produced via immunoSEQ multiplex PCR; TCRdb's table is partial and in-frame only. Seen here are some 140,000 clones, more than 75% observed once, and the top ten hold about 13%. The receptor's source is a man aged 25 to 40 in good health and CMV-seropositive. This chain connects TRBV18 to TRBJ2-7; 8 positions agree with TRBD1. Source material: PBMCs. CDR3 nucleotide sequence: TGTGCCAGCTCACCAAACGCGGGACAGGCGACCTACGAGCAGTACTTC. Protein sequence: CASSPNAGQATYEQYF.